The source of this T cell receptor beta chain is a study of cytomegalovirus exposure and HLA in healthy donors. This clone was detected only once. The antigen is undetermined. CDR1 and CDR2 from the germline V gene are MNHNS and SASEGT. CDR3 length: 11 residues. The V gene lost 6 bases and the J gene lost 9 bases, with 11 bases spanning the gap. Regarding the study as a whole: Confirmation was obtained in vitro that a few CMV-associated chains are specific for CMV antigens.

The PCR ran on 60 Vbeta and 13 Jbeta primers. Only in-frame clones appear in the TCRdb table, and some are missing; sequencing was by immunoSEQ multiplex PCR. Of roughly 120,000 clones in the sample, about four fifths were seen once. The chain is built from TRBV6-1 and TRBJ1-2; D perhaps matches TRBD1 (6 bases). The sample taken for sequencing was PBMCs. This TCR came from a man in his thirties or forties in good health and CMV-seropositive. The CDR3 DNA follows: TGTGCCAGCAGGGACAGCTGGAGCTACACCTTC. Its translation: CASRDSWSYTF.